This T cell receptor (beta chain) was recovered during a study of blood T cell repertoires in COVID-19 (dated by TCRdb to the early 2020s). For the study in its entirety: The collaborator samples originated in the United States, Italy and Spain and spanned the acute and convalescent phases of COVID-19. Nearly every sample came with metadata listing a de-identified subject ID, COVID-19 status, age in years and sex. The samples were drawn from the first 160 participants of the ongoing ImmuneRACE study and from under 1,500 subjects provided by 6 global collaborators. Subjects who had been exposed to COVID-19, were actively infected with it, or had recovered from it provided the deeply sampled blood TCRbeta repertoires that made up the dataset. The prospective study material was composed of cDNA or gDNA derived from T cells, B-cell-depleted T cells, or PBMCs. HLA class I and class II types, where available, came from metadata supplied by the sample provider rather than from assay-based typing. The repertoires were released in a freely available public database intended as a resource for research on the immune response to SARS-CoV-2. Overall study outcomes, separate from this receptor: Clinical and demographic metadata were provided uncurated, with the amount varying by source and participant.

As regards this clone: Its specific antigen is unknown. There are no base qualities to consult, and no much larger clone falls within one base.

TCRbeta CDR3 regions were amplified from genomic DNA by means of the immunoSEQ Assay, a bias-controlled multiplex PCR. The authors processed their data as follows. Nucleated cell counts per sample were estimated from amplification of reference gene primers within the assay. To quantify the absolute abundance of each unique TCRbeta CDR3 rearrangement, sequence reads were collapsed and filtered. Productive Simpson clonality was computed per sample as the square root of Simpson's diversity index over productive rearrangements. TCRdb obtained this table from immuneACCESS and retained in-frame rearrangements with V and J assigned. These tables miss some clones; where compared with another copy, unresolved V genes account for less than half of the shortfall, and the remainder is unexplained. V, J and clone size derive from that table, while D and trimming were established from the DNA sequence. In all, the sample holds approximately 92,000 clones, and roughly 75% of those were seen once. About 8.7% of the sample is held by the ten biggest clonotypes.

V gives up 5 bases and J gives up 5 bases, and the segment between their germline ends measures 13 bases. Reading from cysteine to phenylalanine, the CDR3 counts 15 amino acids. The CDR3 DNA has 45 bases and is translated from base 1. CDR1 and CDR2, looked up from the germline V gene (reference sequence), are MNHEY and SMNVEV. Samples from volunteer blood donors who had recovered from COVID-19 were contributed by a second Seattle source. Collaborating institutions collected whole blood in K2EDTA tubes following their own protocols. For TCRbeta analysis, collaborators shipped samples as frozen whole blood, isolated PBMCs, or DNA extracted from either of those sample types.

Sequencing input: peripheral blood. The source is a man between 45 and 60 years old who had recovered from COVID-19. The chain uses TRBV27 and TRBJ1-6, and the D gene may be TRBD1, 5 bases matching. The CDR3 protein: CASSLQGLHNSPLHF. The DNA is TGTGCCAGCAGTCTTCAGGGACTCCATAATTCACCCCTCCACTTT.